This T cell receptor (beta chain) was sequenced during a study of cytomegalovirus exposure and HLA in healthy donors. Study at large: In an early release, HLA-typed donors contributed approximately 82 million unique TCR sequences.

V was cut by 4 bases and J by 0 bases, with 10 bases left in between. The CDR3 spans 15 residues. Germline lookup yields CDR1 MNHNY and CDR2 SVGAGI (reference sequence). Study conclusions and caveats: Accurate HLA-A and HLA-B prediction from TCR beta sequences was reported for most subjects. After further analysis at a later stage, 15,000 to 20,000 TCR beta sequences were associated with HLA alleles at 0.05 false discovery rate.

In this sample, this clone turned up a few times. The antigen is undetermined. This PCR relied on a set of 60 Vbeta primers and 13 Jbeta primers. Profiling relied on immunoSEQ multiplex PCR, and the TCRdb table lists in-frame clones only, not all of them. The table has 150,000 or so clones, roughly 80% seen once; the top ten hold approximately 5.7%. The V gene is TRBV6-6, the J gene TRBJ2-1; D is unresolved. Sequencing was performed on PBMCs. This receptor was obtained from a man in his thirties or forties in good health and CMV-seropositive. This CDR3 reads CASSFLVSSYNEQFF. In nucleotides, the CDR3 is TGTGCCAGCAGTTTTCTAGTGAGCTCCTACAATGAGCAGTTCTTC.